A selection of T cell receptor beta chains follows, all from one sample in a study of graft-versus-host responses after intestinal transplantation. Sequencing was performed with immunoSEQ multiplex PCR; in TCRdb, only in-frame clones are kept and a portion is missing. In the table there are about 70,000 clones, about 94% of which are singletons. For these TCRs, the target antigens are not known. The sample here was unstimulated CD8+ T cells sorted from spleen or lymph node cells, taken before intestinal transplant. The receptors here all came from a human donor who received an intestinal transplant. Each CDR3 is given with its conserved first and last residue. The D gene is left open where the match is weak. Expanded clones get a size class; other rows say once, few or many, or leave the size out.

D gene,V gene,clone size,J gene,CDR3 DNA,CDR3 protein
-,TRBV19,-,TRBJ1-5,TGTGCCAGCAACCTACTAAATCAGCCCCAGCATTTT,CASNLLNQPQHF
TRBD1,TRBV15,-,TRBJ2-7,TGTGCCACCAGCAGAGAGCCGGGACAGGGGGCTTACGAGCAGTACTTC,CATSREPGQGAYEQYF
-,TRBV14,-,TRBJ2-7,TGTGCCAGCAGCCAAGAAACGGGGTATCCCTACGAGCAGTACTTC,CASSQETGYPYEQYF
-,TRBV10-2,-,TRBJ1-1,TGCGCCAGCAGCCCAGGGGCGAACACTGAAGCTTTCTTT,CASSPGANTEAFF
-,TRBV27,-,TRBJ2-1,TGTGCCACCTCCTCGACTAGCTACAATGAGCAGTTCTTC,CATSSTSYNEQFF
TRBD2,TRBV7-9,-,TRBJ2-7,TGTGCCAGCAGCTTAGTGGTTCGGGAGGGCCACTACGAGCAGTACTTC,CASSLVVREGHYEQYF
-,TRBV11-1,once,TRBJ1-2,TGTGCCAGCAGCTTAGTGCGGCGATCTGGCTACACCTTC,CASSLVRRSGYTF
TRBD1,TRBV27,-,TRBJ2-1,TGTGCCAGCAGTTTGTCCCCAGGGGGCAGGGAGCAGTTCTTC,CASSLSPGGREQFF
-,TRBV9,-,TRBJ2-1,TGTGCCAGCGCAGCTAGCAGCTTCTACAATGAGCAGTTCTTC,CASAASSFYNEQFF
-,TRBV7-6,-,TRBJ2-1,TGTGCCAGCAGCCCCGAAGCGGGTAGGACCTACAATGAGCAGTTCTTC,CASSPEAGRTYNEQFF
-,TRBV6-6,-,TRBJ2-1,TGTGCCAGCAGTTATTCGGCGTCGCGGTCCTACAATGAGCAGTTCTTC,CASSYSASRSYNEQFF
-,TRBV27,-,TRBJ2-7,TGTGCCAGCAGCCGACGGGCAGGACGCCCGTCCTACGAGCAGTACTTC,CASSRRAGRPSYEQYF
-,TRBV19,-,TRBJ1-1,TGTGCCAGTAGTATCGACATTAACGGGGGGACTGAAGCTTTCTTT,CASSIDINGGTEAFF
-,TRBV6-5,-,TRBJ1-2,TGTGCCAGCAGTTTAACCACAGGGCTTCTTAACTATGGCTACACCTTC,CASSLTTGLLNYGYTF
-,TRBV6-6,-,TRBJ1-1,TGTGCCAGCAGTTATCCCCCATGGGGCCAAAACACTGAAGCTTTCTTT,CASSYPPWGQNTEAFF
-,TRBV5-1,-,TRBJ1-4,TGCGCCAGCAGCTTGGATAGGGAAGAGAAACTGTTTTTT,CASSLDREEKLFF
TRBD2,TRBV7-8,-,TRBJ2-3,TGTGCCAGCAGCAAGGGACTAGCAAGCACAGATACGCAGTATTTT,CASSKGLASTDTQYF
-,TRBV28,-,TRBJ1-2,TGTGCCAGCAGTACAGCCGGGGGGGGAGGTGGCTACACCTTC,CASSTAGGGGGYTF
-,TRBV2,-,TRBJ2-7,TGTGCCAGCAGTCCACATACCTACGAGCAGTACTTC,CASSPHTYEQYF
TRBD1,TRBV6-6,once,TRBJ1-2,TGTGCCAGCAGTTACTCGTGGACAGGGACCCATGGCTACACCTTC,CASSYSWTGTHGYTF
-,TRBV27,-,TRBJ2-5,TGTGCCAGCAGTTTAGGGACTTGGTTAGAGACCCAGTACTTC,CASSLGTWLETQYF
TRBD1,TRBV25-1,-,TRBJ2-7,TGTGCCAGTACCGGGACAGGGGACTACGAGCAGTACTTC,CASTGTGDYEQYF
-,TRBV4-1,once,TRBJ2-7,TGCGCCAGCAGCCAAGGGACAGAAACCTACGAGCAGTACTTC,CASSQGTETYEQYF
TRBD1,TRBV11-2,-,TRBJ2-2,TGTGCCAGCAGCTTGAGTGACAGGGGCACCGGGGAGCTGTTTTTT,CASSLSDRGTGELFF
-,TRBV5-6,-,TRBJ1-6,TGTGCCAGCAGCCTTGAGGGCAGGGAAGGCCCCTATAATTCACCCCTCCACTTT,CASSLEGREGPYNSPLHF
-,TRBV18,-,TRBJ2-2,TGTGCCAGCTCAGACCCCCGGAGGGATACCGGGGAGCTGTTTTTT,CASSDPRRDTGELFF
-,TRBV5-1,-,TRBJ1-2,TGCGCCAGCAGCCCCGGGGACTCAGCCTATGGCTACACCTTC,CASSPGDSAYGYTF
-,TRBV27,-,TRBJ2-7,TGTGCCAGCAGGACTGATAGCTACGAGCAGTACTTC,CASRTDSYEQYF
-,TRBV18,-,TRBJ2-1,TGTGCCAGCTCACCACCGGCGGATCCGTACAATGAGCAGTTCTTC,CASSPPADPYNEQFF
-,TRBV27,-,TRBJ1-1,TGTGCCAGCAGTTTCGGCACAGGGACCGAAGCTTTCTTT,CASSFGTGTEAFF
TRBD1,TRBV7-9,-,TRBJ2-4,TGTGCCAGCAGCTTAGTGGACAGGGGGAGAGACATTCAGTACTTC,CASSLVDRGRDIQYF
TRBD2,TRBV5-1,-,TRBJ2-7,TGCGCCAGCAGCTTCAGGACTAGCGGGAGTCTTGACGAGCAGTACTTC,CASSFRTSGSLDEQYF
TRBD2,TRBV2,-,TRBJ2-1,TGTGCCAGCAGTGAAGCGGTATCCTTCAAGCGGGAGGTTATCGATGAGCAGTTCTTC,CASSEAVSFKREVIDEQFF
-,TRBV7-6,-,TRBJ1-2,TGTGCCAGCAGCTTTTTTACGCGTTTGGGCAGCACTACCTTTCCCTATGGCTACACCTTC,CASSFFTRLGSTTFPYGYTF
TRBD1,TRBV7-9,-,TRBJ2-1,TGTGCCAGCAGCGCCACTCAGGGGGTCATGAGCTCCTACAATGAGCAGTTCTTC,CASSATQGVMSSYNEQFF
TRBD2,TRBV19,-,TRBJ2-3,TGTGCCAGTAGTCCCGGGACTAGCGGGCATATGACAGATACGCAGTATTTT,CASSPGTSGHMTDTQYF
-,TRBV13,-,TRBJ2-1,TGTGCCAGCAGCTTAACAGCGAAACGGTGGGAGCAGTTCTTC,CASSLTAKRWEQFF
-,TRBV28,-,TRBJ1-4,TGTGCCAGCAGTTTTGGCGGGGGGTATGATAATGAAAAACTGTTTTTT,CASSFGGGYDNEKLFF